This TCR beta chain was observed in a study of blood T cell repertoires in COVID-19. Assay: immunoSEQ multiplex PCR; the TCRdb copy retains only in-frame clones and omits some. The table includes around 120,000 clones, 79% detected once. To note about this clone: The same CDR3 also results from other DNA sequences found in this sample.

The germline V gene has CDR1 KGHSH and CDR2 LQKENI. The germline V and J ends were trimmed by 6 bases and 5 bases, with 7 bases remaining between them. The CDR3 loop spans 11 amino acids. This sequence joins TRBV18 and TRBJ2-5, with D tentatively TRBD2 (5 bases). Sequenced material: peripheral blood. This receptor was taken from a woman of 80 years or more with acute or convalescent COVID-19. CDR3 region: CASSPGETQYF. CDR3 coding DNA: TGTGCCAGCTCCCCGGGGGAGACCCAGTACTTC. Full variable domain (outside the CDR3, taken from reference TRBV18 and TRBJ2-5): NAGVMQNPRHLVRRRGQEARLRCSPMKGHSHVYWYRQLPEEGLKFMVYLQKENIIDESGMPKERFSAEFPKEGPSILRIQQVVRGDSAAYFCASSPGETQYFGPGTRLLVL.